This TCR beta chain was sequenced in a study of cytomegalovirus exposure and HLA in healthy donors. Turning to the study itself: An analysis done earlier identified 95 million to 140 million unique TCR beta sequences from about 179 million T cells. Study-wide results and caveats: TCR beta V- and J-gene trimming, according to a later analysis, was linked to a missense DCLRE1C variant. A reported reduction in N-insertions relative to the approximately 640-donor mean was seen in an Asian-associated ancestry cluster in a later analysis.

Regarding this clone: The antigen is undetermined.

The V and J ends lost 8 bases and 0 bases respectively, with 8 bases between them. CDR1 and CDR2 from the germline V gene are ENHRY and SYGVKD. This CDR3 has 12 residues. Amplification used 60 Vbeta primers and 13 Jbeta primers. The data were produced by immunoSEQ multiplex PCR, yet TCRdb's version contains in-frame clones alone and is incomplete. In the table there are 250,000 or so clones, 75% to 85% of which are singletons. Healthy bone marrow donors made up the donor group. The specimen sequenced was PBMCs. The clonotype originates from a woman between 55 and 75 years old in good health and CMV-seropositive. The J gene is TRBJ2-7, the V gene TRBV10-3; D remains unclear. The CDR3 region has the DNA TGTGCCATCTCTGACAACTCCTACGAGCAGTACTTC. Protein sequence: CAISDNSYEQYF.